A single T cell receptor beta chain is shown here with its context. The antigen it binds to is not known. Base qualities are missing; no much larger clone stands one base away. The source of the sample is a study of OX40 agonist ivuxolimab in advanced cancers. About the study as a whole: Ivuxolimab was an agonistic, fully human IgG2 monoclonal antibody directed against OX40 (CD134), a costimulatory receptor. A male proportion of roughly 80% and a mean age of approximately 62 years, ranging from about 20 to 79, were recorded for the dose-escalation cohort. The purpose of peripheral TCRbeta sequencing was to test whether ivuxolimab changed TCR sequence diversity and led to clonal T-cell expansion. Prior anti-PD-1, anti-PD-L1 or anti-CTLA-4 therapy was permitted, and checkpoint inhibitors had been received by about two fifths of dose-escalation patients. Partial responses were achieved by three dose-escalation patients, of whom one had hepatocellular carcinoma and two had cutaneous melanoma. The monotherapy dose-escalation portion (N = 52 patients) of the phase I ivuxolimab trial is reported in the paper. Intravenous ivuxolimab was administered to patients every 2 weeks at six dose levels: 0.01, 0.1, 0.3, 1.5, 3 and 10 mg/kg. Of the roughly 54 patients in dose escalation, some 19 had hepatocellular carcinoma, about 15 had melanoma, 9 had renal cell carcinoma and 9 had head and neck cancer. Results the study describes overall, beyond this receptor: Which antigens the clonally expanded peripheral T cells were specific for was not determined. In the 0.1-3.0 mg/kg groups, partial responders were among the patients with the lowest normalized peripheral clonal expansion, particularly in CD8+ T cells. After ivuxolimab, CD8+ T cells had more expanded clones than CD4+ T cells on average. At doses from 0.1 to 3.0 mg/kg, clonal expansion was seen in both CD4+ and CD8+ blood T cells between baseline and week 6. Low levels of normalized T-cell clonal expansion were also seen in some patients who did not respond.

Patients with a history of autoimmune disease or receiving systemic immunosuppression were excluded from the trial. Peripheral blood for TCR sequencing was collected from all dose cohorts at baseline, on cycle 4 day 1, and on cycle 7 day 1. Samples came from an open-label, multicenter, first-in-human phase I dose-escalation trial of ivuxolimab. The trial enrolled adults with locally advanced or metastatic head and neck squamous cell, hepatocellular, melanoma or renal cell carcinoma. Before TCR sequencing, CD4+ T cells and CD8+ T cells from peripheral blood were sorted into separate populations. From a lookup of the germline V gene, CDR1 and CDR2 are SGHVS and FQNEAQ. From its cysteine to its phenylalanine, the CDR3 spans 14 amino acids. Just the 42-base CDR3 DNA is kept, in frame starting at base 1. A distance of 13 bases separates the germline ends of V and J, which lose 5 bases and 3 bases respectively.

Genomic DNA was isolated from the sorted cells so that the TCRbeta CDR3 region could be sequenced. The immunoSEQ Assay was used to sequence the TCRbeta CDR3 regions. In its TCRdb copy, this immuneACCESS table keeps in-frame sequences only and misses some clones. Where compared with another copy, unresolved V genes explain less than half of these, and the others have no known cause. The sample profile shows some 100,000 clones; 80% to 95% of them were found once. Of the sample, about 0.51% falls within the top ten clones. The rearrangement combines TRBV7-8 with TRBJ1-1; the D gene is unclear. The starting material was CD4+ or CD8+ T cells sorted from blood, obtained in a trial of the OX40 agonist ivuxolimab. The TCR sequence derives from an adult with an advanced solid tumor such as melanoma, head and neck, liver or kidney cancer. The CDR3 reads as follows: CASSQTGSDTEAFF. Read as DNA, the sequence is TGTGCCAGCAGCCAAACCGGGTCCGACACTGAAGCTTTCTTT.